This is a list of T cell receptor beta chains from one sample in a study of shared clonotypes between healthy human individuals. Sequencing was performed with immunoSEQ multiplex PCR; in TCRdb, only in-frame clones are kept and a portion is missing. The data contain approximately 2.3 million clones, approximately 93% of them seen just once; the ten biggest clones take up roughly 0.36%. The sample consisted of naive CD4+ T cells from PBMCs. These receptors were obtained from a man aged 18 to 30 in good health. Some clones in this sample may be carry-over from other donors' samples. Each CDR3 is given with its conserved first and last residue. Each record gives: J gene, D gene, CDR3 length, V gene, clone size, CDR3 protein, CDR3 DNA. The D gene is left open where the match is weak. Part of the rows lack a size; the others show once, few, many or a class for expanded clones.

J gene: TRBJ2-7
D gene: TRBD2
CDR3 length: 14
V gene: TRBV28
clone size: -
CDR3 protein: CASLPLAGAYEQYF
CDR3 DNA: TGTGCCAGCCTCCCCCTAGCGGGGGCCTACGAGCAGTACTTC

J gene: TRBJ1-1
D gene: -
CDR3 length: 13
V gene: TRBV7-2
clone size: -
CDR3 protein: CASSLEGGGEAFF
CDR3 DNA: TGTGCCAGCAGCTTGGAAGGTGGTGGGGAAGCTTTCTTT

J gene: TRBJ2-1
D gene: -
CDR3 length: 16
V gene: TRBV7-2
clone size: -
CDR3 protein: CASTLRQGRIYNEQFF
CDR3 DNA: TGTGCCAGCACCCTACGCCAGGGGCGCATCTACAATGAGCAGTTCTTC

J gene: TRBJ2-3
D gene: TRBD2
CDR3 length: 14
V gene: TRBV29-1
clone size: few
CDR3 protein: CSVGSSGKTDTQYF
CDR3 DNA: TGCAGCGTTGGTAGTAGCGGGAAAACAGATACGCAGTATTTT

J gene: TRBJ1-2
D gene: -
CDR3 length: 14
V gene: TRBV7-9
clone size: -
CDR3 protein: CASSLVIGYYGYTF
CDR3 DNA: TGTGCCAGCAGCTTAGTTATAGGGTACTATGGCTACACCTTC

J gene: TRBJ1-3
D gene: -
CDR3 length: 14
V gene: TRBV18
clone size: -
CDR3 protein: CASSPRLDGNTIYF
CDR3 DNA: TGTGCCAGCTCACCGCGTCTAGATGGAAACACCATATATTTT

J gene: TRBJ1-5
D gene: -
CDR3 length: 15
V gene: TRBV28
clone size: -
CDR3 protein: CASSFKSTSNQPQHF
CDR3 DNA: TGTGCCAGCAGTTTTAAGAGTACTAGCAATCAGCCCCAGCATTTT

J gene: TRBJ2-1
D gene: -
CDR3 length: 15
V gene: TRBV28
clone size: -
CDR3 protein: CASGLGGGEYNEQFF
CDR3 DNA: TGTGCCAGCGGGCTAGGGGGCGGGGAGTACAATGAGCAGTTCTTC

J gene: TRBJ2-5
D gene: -
CDR3 length: 13
V gene: TRBV30
clone size: once
CDR3 protein: CAWSVEGGETQYF
CDR3 DNA: TGTGCCTGGAGTGTAGAGGGAGGAGAGACCCAGTACTTC

J gene: TRBJ2-1
D gene: TRBD2
CDR3 length: 16
V gene: TRBV5-1
clone size: -
CDR3 protein: CASSLSGLAGPETEFF
CDR3 DNA: TGCGCCAGCAGCTTGTCGGGACTAGCGGGCCCCGAAACGGAGTTCTTC

J gene: TRBJ1-3
D gene: -
CDR3 length: 16
V gene: TRBV9
clone size: -
CDR3 protein: CASSATGQTDGNTIYF
CDR3 DNA: TGTGCCAGCAGCGCGACAGGTCAAACCGATGGAAACACCATATATTTT

J gene: TRBJ2-2
D gene: TRBD1
CDR3 length: 12
V gene: TRBV2
clone size: -
CDR3 protein: CASTGGIGELFF
CDR3 DNA: TGTGCCAGCACAGGGGGCATCGGGGAGCTGTTTTTT

J gene: TRBJ2-3
D gene: TRBD2
CDR3 length: 14
V gene: TRBV10-3
clone size: -
CDR3 protein: CATTRAGRVATQYF
CDR3 DNA: TGTGCCACCACTCGGGCGGGGAGGGTGGCTACGCAGTATTTT

J gene: TRBJ2-5
D gene: -
CDR3 length: 18
V gene: TRBV10-3
clone size: -
CDR3 protein: CAISRGQGRSKIQETQYF
CDR3 DNA: TGTGCCATCAGTCGAGGACAAGGACGGTCAAAGATTCAAGAGACCCAGTACTTC

J gene: TRBJ1-5
D gene: -
CDR3 length: 18
V gene: TRBV21-1
clone size: -
CDR3 protein: CASSKRGSTACSSQPQHF
CDR3 DNA: TGTGCCAGCAGCAAAAGGGGCAGCACCGCCTGTTCGTCTCAGCCCCAGCATTTT

J gene: TRBJ1-2
D gene: -
CDR3 length: 13
V gene: TRBV19
clone size: few
CDR3 protein: CASSISGNYGYTF
CDR3 DNA: TGTGCCAGTAGTATATCGGGGAACTATGGCTACACCTTC

J gene: TRBJ2-2
D gene: TRBD1
CDR3 length: 15
V gene: TRBV5-1
clone size: -
CDR3 protein: CASSLGTGYTGELFF
CDR3 DNA: TGCGCCAGCAGCTTGGGGACAGGGTACACCGGGGAGCTGTTTTTT

J gene: TRBJ2-1
D gene: -
CDR3 length: 16
V gene: TRBV18
clone size: -
CDR3 protein: CASSPEPRTFYNEQFF
CDR3 DNA: TGTGCCAGCTCCCCTGAACCCCGGACTTTTTACAATGAGCAGTTCTTC

J gene: TRBJ2-7
D gene: -
CDR3 length: 14
V gene: TRBV6-5
clone size: -
CDR3 protein: CASRRSQTSYEQYF
CDR3 DNA: TGTGCCAGCAGACGATCGCAAACTTCCTACGAGCAGTACTTC

J gene: TRBJ2-5
D gene: -
CDR3 length: 14
V gene: TRBV28
clone size: -
CDR3 protein: CASSVRPRQETQYF
CDR3 DNA: TGTGCCAGCAGTGTACGCCCGCGGCAAGAGACCCAGTACTTC

J gene: TRBJ2-3
D gene: TRBD1
CDR3 length: 15
V gene: TRBV7-9
clone size: -
CDR3 protein: CASSLEGTGTDTQYF
CDR3 DNA: TGTGCCAGCAGCTTAGAAGGGACAGGGACAGATACGCAGTATTTT

J gene: TRBJ2-4
D gene: TRBD2
CDR3 length: 17
V gene: TRBV28
clone size: -
CDR3 protein: CASSPLGLALGRNIQYF
CDR3 DNA: TGTGCCAGCAGCCCCCTAGGACTAGCTTTGGGGAGGAACATTCAGTACTTC

J gene: TRBJ2-6
D gene: -
CDR3 length: 16
V gene: TRBV11-2
clone size: -
CDR3 protein: CASDRSAFSGANVLTF
CDR3 DNA: TGTGCCAGCGACCGGAGCGCGTTCTCTGGGGCCAACGTCCTGACTTTC

J gene: TRBJ2-3
D gene: -
CDR3 length: 15
V gene: TRBV5-1
clone size: -
CDR3 protein: CASIRSAGNTDTQYF
CDR3 DNA: TGCGCCAGCATCAGATCGGCAGGAAACACAGATACGCAGTATTTT

J gene: TRBJ2-3
D gene: TRBD2
CDR3 length: 15
V gene: TRBV2
clone size: -
CDR3 protein: CASSIGLAGASSQYF
CDR3 DNA: TGTGCCAGCAGTATTGGACTAGCGGGAGCGTCGTCGCAGTATTTT

J gene: TRBJ1-5
D gene: -
CDR3 length: 15
V gene: TRBV19
clone size: -
CDR3 protein: CASSIEGYGDQPQHF
CDR3 DNA: TGTGCCAGTAGTATTGAGGGGTACGGAGATCAGCCCCAGCATTTT

J gene: TRBJ2-7
D gene: -
CDR3 length: 13
V gene: TRBV4-1
clone size: -
CDR3 protein: CASARSGSYEQYF
CDR3 DNA: TGCGCCAGCGCGAGGTCTGGTTCCTACGAGCAGTACTTC

J gene: TRBJ2-2
D gene: TRBD2
CDR3 length: 15
V gene: TRBV18
clone size: -
CDR3 protein: CASSLTSGNTGELFF
CDR3 DNA: TGTGCCAGCTCTCTGACTAGCGGGAACACCGGGGAGCTGTTTTTT

J gene: TRBJ1-3
D gene: TRBD1
CDR3 length: 13
V gene: TRBV11-2
clone size: -
CDR3 protein: CAGRSRGRNTIYF
CDR3 DNA: TGTGCGGGAAGGAGCAGGGGGAGAAACACCATATATTTT

J gene: TRBJ1-1
D gene: -
CDR3 length: 16
V gene: TRBV15
clone size: -
CDR3 protein: CATSRDPTGRGTEAFF
CDR3 DNA: TGTGCCACCAGCAGAGATCCCACAGGGAGGGGCACTGAAGCTTTCTTT

J gene: TRBJ1-2
D gene: -
CDR3 length: 13
V gene: TRBV28
clone size: -
CDR3 protein: CASSLRGTNGYTF
CDR3 DNA: TGTGCCAGCAGTTTACGGGGGACTAATGGCTACACCTTC